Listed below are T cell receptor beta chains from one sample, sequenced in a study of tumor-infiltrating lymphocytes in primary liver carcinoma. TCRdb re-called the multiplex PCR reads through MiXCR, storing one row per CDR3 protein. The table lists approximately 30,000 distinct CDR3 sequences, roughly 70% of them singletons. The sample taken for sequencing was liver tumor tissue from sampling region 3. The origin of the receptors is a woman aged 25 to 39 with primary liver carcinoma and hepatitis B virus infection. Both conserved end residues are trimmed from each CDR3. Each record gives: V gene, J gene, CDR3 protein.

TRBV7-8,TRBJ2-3,SSSPPRGSGRVSDTQY
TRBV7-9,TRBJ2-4,ASSPFSEATKNIQY
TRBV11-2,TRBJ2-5,ASNPPGQRVGKETQY
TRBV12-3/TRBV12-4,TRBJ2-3,VNTSREPDMQY
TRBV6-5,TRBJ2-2,ASCPRTGFNGELF
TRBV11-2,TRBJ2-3,ASSLLREHRTDTQY
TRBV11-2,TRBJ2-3,PSSLVGSTDTQY
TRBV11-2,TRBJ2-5,ASSPHQRTQY
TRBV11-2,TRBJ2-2,AGSVETGNTGELF
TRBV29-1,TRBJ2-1,SALSGYNEQF
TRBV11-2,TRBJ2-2,VSSLEPWAHGELF
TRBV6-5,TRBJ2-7,ASSYMDSSSYVHY
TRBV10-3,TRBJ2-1,VISETMATSAYNEQF
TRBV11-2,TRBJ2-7,ASSLVQGSTYEQY
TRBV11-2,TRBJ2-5,ASSSLELVGTQY
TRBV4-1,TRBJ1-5,ASSPSLSNQPQH